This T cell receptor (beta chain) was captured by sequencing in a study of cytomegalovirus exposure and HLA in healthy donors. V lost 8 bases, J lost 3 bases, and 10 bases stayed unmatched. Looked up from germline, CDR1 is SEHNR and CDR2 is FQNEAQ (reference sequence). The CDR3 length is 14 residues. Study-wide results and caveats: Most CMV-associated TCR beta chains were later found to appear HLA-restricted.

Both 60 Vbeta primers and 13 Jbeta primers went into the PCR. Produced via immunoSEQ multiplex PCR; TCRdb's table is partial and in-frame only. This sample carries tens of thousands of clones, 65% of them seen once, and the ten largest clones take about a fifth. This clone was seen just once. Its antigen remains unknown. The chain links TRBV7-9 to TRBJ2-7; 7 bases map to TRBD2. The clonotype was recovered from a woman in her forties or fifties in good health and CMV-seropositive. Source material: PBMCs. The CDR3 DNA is TGTGCCAGCCGGGGGGTGTCGGCGGGCTACGAGCAGTACTTC. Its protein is CASRGVSAGYEQYF.